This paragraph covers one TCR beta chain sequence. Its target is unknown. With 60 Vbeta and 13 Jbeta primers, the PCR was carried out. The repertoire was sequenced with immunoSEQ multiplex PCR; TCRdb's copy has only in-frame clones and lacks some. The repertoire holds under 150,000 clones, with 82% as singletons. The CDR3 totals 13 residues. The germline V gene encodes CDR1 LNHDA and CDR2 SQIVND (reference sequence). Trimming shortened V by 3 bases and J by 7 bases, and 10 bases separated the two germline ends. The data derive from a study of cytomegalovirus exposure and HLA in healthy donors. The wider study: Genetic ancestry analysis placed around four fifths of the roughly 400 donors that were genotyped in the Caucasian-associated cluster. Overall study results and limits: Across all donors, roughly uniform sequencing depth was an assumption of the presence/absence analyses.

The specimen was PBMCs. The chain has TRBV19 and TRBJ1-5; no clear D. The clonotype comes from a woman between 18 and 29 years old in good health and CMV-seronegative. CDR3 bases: TGTGCCAGTAGTATTGAATTCGGGCAGCCCCAGCATTTT. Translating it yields CASSIEFGQPQHF.